Reported below is one T cell receptor (beta chain). The same CDR3 arises from other DNA sequences in this sample as well. Germline V gives CDR1 MGHDK, CDR2 SYGVNS. The CDR3 loop spans 13 amino acids. Trimming removed 4 bases at V and 1 base at J, with 6 bases between. The record originates from a study of blood T cell repertoires in COVID-19. Study information: COVID-19 samples, acute and convalescent, were from the United States, Italy and Spain. In each case, the material was cDNA or gDNA derived from T cells, B-cell-depleted T cells, or PBMCs.

Participants spanned ages roughly 18 to 90 years and resided in roughly 22 US areas. Donors in Cohort 3 counted as recovered after two negative PCRs, clearance, or symptom resolution. TCRdb keeps only in-frame clones here, not all; method: immunoSEQ multiplex PCR. The sample yields approximately 230,000 clones, around 89% seen once. The clonotype was recovered from a woman aged 30 to 39 who had recovered from COVID-19. V gene TRBV25-1 combines with J gene TRBJ2-3; D remains ambiguous. The specimen was PBMCs or T cells enriched from blood (not recorded which). The CDR3 here is CASSGQGTDTQYF. The CDR3 nucleotides are TGTGCCAGCAGTGGGCAGGGCACAGATACGCAGTATTTT.